This T cell receptor beta chain was sequenced during a study of a mutant IDH1 vaccine in newly diagnosed glioma. Study in general: At weeks 1, 3, 5, 7, 11, 15, 19 and 23, patients received a vaccination, eight in all. Vaccination was launched 4-6 weeks after radiotherapy alone, or with temozolomide cycles. Radiotherapy, temozolomide, or both had been given previously, and both were given to most.

As regards this clone: Its cognate antigen is unknown.

Profiling relied on immunoSEQ multiplex PCR, and the TCRdb table lists in-frame clones only, not all of them. The data contain roughly 42,000 clones, 80% to 90% of them seen just once; the ten biggest clones take up 1.5% to 2%. Trimming removed 5 bases at V and 3 bases at J, with 14 bases between. CDR1 and CDR2 from the germline V gene are LNHDA and SQIVND (reference sequence). The CDR3 has 15 residues. Regarding time point: week 5, during vaccination. In every dose of vaccine, 300 ug of mutant IDH1 20-mer peptide was given alongside topical imiquimod. The receptor was derived from a man aged 35-49 years with glioma. The source material was PBMCs, sampled from a glioma patient whose treatment included an IDH1 peptide vaccine. The V and J genes are TRBV19 and TRBJ1-5; TRBD1 is a possible D gene (5 bases). CDR3 coding DNA: TGTGCCAGTAGTCTTCGGGACTTGGTCAATCAGCCCCAGCATTTT. As protein: CASSLRDLVNQPQHF.